Described below is a single T cell receptor (beta chain) sequence and its context. The clone's antigen remains unknown. No base-level quality is on record; no much larger clone is a single base apart. The cohort consisted of 670 or so healthy bone marrow donors. At the time of sampling, all cohort members were nominally healthy, though unrecorded immune exposures were likely present. The donor tested CMV seropositive and was one of the 289 seropositive cohort members. Each donor provided a peripheral blood sample, and peripheral blood mononuclear cells were used for TCR beta sequencing. The Qiagen DNeasy Blood Extraction Kit was used to extract genomic DNA from the blood cell samples. From the germline V gene, CDR1 is MDHEN and CDR2 is SYDVKM. V drops 1 base and J drops 2 bases, leaving 15 bases in between. The CDR3 numbers 17 residues from cysteine through phenylalanine. Just the 51-base CDR3 DNA is kept, in frame starting at base 1.

The library relied on the immunoSEQ multiplex PCR assay. For the multiplex PCR, a mixture combining 60 forward primers for TCR Vbeta segments and 13 reverse primers for TCR Jbeta segments was used. The CDR3 region of rearranged TCR beta genes was amplified from genomic DNA with a multiplex PCR assay. The amplified TCR beta libraries were sequenced on the Illumina HiSeq System as 87-base-pair reads. As for the original processing: Across the 600 to 700 repertoires, a later analysis counted roughly 77 million unique TCR beta chains, around 11 million of which were shared by at least two donors. Raw reads were error-corrected and collapsed into unique sequences with a nearest-neighbor algorithm that merged closely related sequences to remove PCR and sequencing errors. CDR3 sequences were aligned to IMGT reference sequences to assign V, D and J gene segments. For a sequence to be retained, a match of at least six nucleotides to both a V gene segment and a J gene segment was required. A rearrangement was called productive if the CDR3 had no stop codons and remained in frame with V and J, and every other rearrangement was called non-productive. Following IMGT convention, CDR3 was defined as the stretch from the second conserved V-encoded cysteine to the conserved J-encoded phenylalanine. The earlier analysis of around 640 of the donors excluded sequences that lacked an unambiguous match to a single V gene segment. An earlier analysis of 587 of the donors classified V segments as functional when productive rearrangements were above 56.7% and as segregating when the standard deviation between donors was above 5%. A statistical classification framework was developed to diagnose cytomegalovirus status using the catalog of TCR beta chain sequences. In a later analysis, TCR nucleotide sequences were compared against IMGT/GENE-DB human TR gene sequences so that V and J genes could be assigned. In a later analysis, CDR3 sequences and most-parsimonious VDJ recombination scenarios were assigned using the TCRdist pipeline. In a later analysis, each TCR beta chain was defined by its CDR3 amino acid sequence together with its V-gene family, and reads lacking a unique V-gene family were excluded. In a later analysis, 500 to 650 highly shared, low-generation-probability nucleotide sequences were removed to address suspected cross-contamination and a sequencing artifact. A later analysis calculated a clonal expansion index for each public chain from normalized within-repertoire ranks of inferred template counts. Generation probabilities in a later analysis came from a VDJ recombination model fitted to out-of-frame rearrangements, and those results were checked against IGoR. In a later analysis, TCR-TCR, TCR-HLA and TCR-CMV co-occurrence was scored with hypergeometric tests, and a repertoire-size bias correction was applied to TCR pairs. To estimate false discovery rates, a later analysis permuted the HLA or CMV assignments 20 times. In a later analysis, co-occurring TCRs were grouped using DBSCAN, with TCRdist sequence similarity added in when clustering inside HLA-allele-positive subsets. Repertoires with fewer than 30,000 or more than 120,000 public chains, plus five repertoires with anomalous nucleotide sharing, were excluded from co-occurrence clustering. Entries here come from immuneACCESS through TCRdb and include only in-frame sequences with V and J called. Some clones fail to appear in such tables; in the studies checked, an unresolved V gene covers under half of the shortfall, and the cause of the remainder is unknown. V and J calls and clone size are copied from that table; D and trimming were computed from the DNA. For this sample there are about 170,000 clones; around three quarters appear just once. In total, the top ten clones hold approximately 2% of the sample.

This entry comes from a study of cytomegalovirus exposure and HLA in healthy donors (dated by TCRdb to 2016 to 2017). Looking at the study overall: An earlier analysis of approximately 590 of the donors reported 250 to 350 Gb of sequence data and roughly 100 million unique TCR beta sequences from about 200 million T cells. An early release covering 550 to 700 HLA-typed donors comprised about 300 gigabases of sequencing data and 85 million to 100 million unique TCR sequences. Of the 300 to 500 genotyped donors, less than 85% were placed in the genetic ancestry cluster associated with self-reported Caucasian donors. The study aimed to test whether signatures of past pathogen exposure could be identified by cataloging public T cell receptors. The T cell repertoires of around 670 subjects were profiled by immunosequencing and related to cytomegalovirus serostatus. A separate validation cohort of about 110 different subjects was used in addition to the roughly 620-subject first cohort. High-throughput TCR immunosequencing, statistical association of individual TCRs with disease status, and machine learning were combined to predict cytomegalovirus infection status. To study patterns of TCR occurrence, a later analysis re-analyzed previously published TCR beta repertoires from 600 to 750 donors and added high-resolution HLA genotyping. Rather than drawing on any new phenotypic data, the later analysis identified candidate immune exposures from TCR beta sequences and the way those sequences occurred across donors. An earlier analysis of some 500 of the donors used high-throughput TCR beta sequencing to judge whether each TCR beta V gene segment behaved as functional or pseudogenic. Alongside the repertoire data, information on donor age, sex, ethnicity and CMV serostatus was compiled. Genome-wide SNP genotypes for about 65% of the roughly 670 donors were used in a later genetic analysis, which treated that subset as a discovery cohort. Every repertoire in the discovery cohort had been generated on one and the same sequencing platform. Both class I and class II loci were covered by HLA typing, at four-digit resolution. Typing coverage differed by locus: A, B, C, DRB1 and DQB1 were typed in about 620-630 donors, DQA1 in around 500, DPA1 in roughly 590, and DPB1 in about 450. Four or five DR-DQ haplotypes were treated as single units for association and clustering because of strong linkage in the cohort. On average, 235,054 unique TCR beta nucleotide sequences were sequenced per donor among about 400 genotyped donors of the cohort, with roughly 18% of those sequences being non-productive.

Summary of the overall study and its limitations: Most CMV-associated TCR beta chains appeared to be HLA-restricted in a later analysis, and the HLA associations seemed to be driven largely by CMV exposure. Most TCR sequences were observed very rarely across donors, whereas some public TCRs were present in many individuals. A cluster of highly shared sequence variants was judged likely to be a technical artifact of the sequencing pipeline. According to the authors, the approach could potentially be generalized to other disease states and immunological phenotypes. In an earlier analysis of around 600 of the donors, most TCR beta V segments appeared in productive rearrangements about 87% or about 30% of the time, broadly matching IMGT annotations. The presence/absence analyses assumed that sequencing depth was roughly uniform across donors, and that assumption may not be true. The 87-base-pair reads could not distinguish some IMGT-functional V segments, including TRBV6-2 and TRBV6-3, so those segments were excluded. Only TCR beta chains were sequenced in this cohort, and the absence of alpha or paired-chain data limited detectable features. When HLA alleles, especially DR and DQ, strongly co-occurred, TCR associations were difficult to assign to individual alleles. In the study, 150 to 200 TCR beta chains were listed as associated with cytomegalovirus. Several of the top co-occurrence clusters appeared to be linked to parvovirus B19, influenza, CMV and Epstein-Barr virus, according to a later analysis. CMV serostatus was the only immune exposure information available for the cohort. A later analysis found that HLA-associated TCR beta chains were more clonally expanded and had lower generation probabilities than equally common non-associated chains. In a later genetic analysis, fewer N-insertions in productive TCRs were reported among donors in an Asian-associated ancestry cluster than the approximately 710-donor mean. Linkage disequilibrium might explain the correlated functional status among segregating V segments, but an unknown experimental factor could not be ruled out. A further reported finding was that TCR beta sequences accurately predicted the HLA-A and HLA-B alleles for most subjects in the first cohort. The classifier was reported to diagnose cytomegalovirus status with high specificity and sensitivity in both the original and validation cohorts. HLA typing was unavailable for some donors at each locus, so association tests used only the typed subset. In a later genetic analysis, a missense DCLRE1C variant was associated with V-gene and J-gene trimming of TCR beta chains, and the association was replicated in an independent cohort. Because counts were too low, around 17 rarely observed V segments, including chromosome 9 orphons, were left out of the earlier analysis of several hundred of the donors. According to a later analysis, TCR association rates differed among HLA loci, with DRB1 alleles showing the most associated TCRs and HLA-C alleles showing the fewest. At a false discovery rate of 0.05, a later analysis linked 16,951 TCR beta sequences to specific HLA alleles. In vitro tests confirmed that a few of the cytomegalovirus-associated TCR beta chains recognize cytomegalovirus antigens.

The sequenced material came from PBMCs. The TCR was taken from a woman aged 25-40 years in good health and CMV-seropositive. This sequence uses TRBV28 and TRBJ1-5, with a tentative D gene TRBD1 over 6 matching bases. DNA sequence: TGTGCCAGCAGTTTATCGACAGGCCTATTGGGCAATCAGCCCCAGCATTTT. Its amino acids are CASSLSTGLLGNQPQHF.